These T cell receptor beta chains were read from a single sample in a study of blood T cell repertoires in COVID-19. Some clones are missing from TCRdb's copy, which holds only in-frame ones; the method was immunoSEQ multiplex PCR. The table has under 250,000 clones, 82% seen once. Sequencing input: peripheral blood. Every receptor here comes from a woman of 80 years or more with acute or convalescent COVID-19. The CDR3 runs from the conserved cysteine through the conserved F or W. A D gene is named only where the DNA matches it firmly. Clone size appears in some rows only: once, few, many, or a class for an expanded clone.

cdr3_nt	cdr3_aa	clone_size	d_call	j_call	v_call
TGTGCCAGCAGTGAGGGGACAAGGAACACCATATATTTT	CASSEGTRNTIYF	.	.	TRBJ1-3	TRBV6-1
TGTGCCAGCAGCCACCTTAGACAGGTCACTGAAGCTTTCTTT	CASSHLRQVTEAFF	.	.	TRBJ1-1	TRBV3-1/TRBV3-2
TGTGCCAGCCAGGGATTCCAATTGAACACTGAAGCTTTCTTT	CASQGFQLNTEAFF	.	.	TRBJ1-1	TRBV6-5
TGTGCCAGCAGCACCCGACAGCCTAATCCCCTCCACTTT	CASSTRQPNPLHF	.	.	TRBJ1-6	TRBV4-2
TGTGCCACGCCCGATGGGGGGTATAGCAATCAGCCCCAGCATTTT	CATPDGGYSNQPQHF	once	.	TRBJ1-5	TRBV24-1
TGTGCCAGCAGTTTAGTTCTCAGCACTGAAGCTTTCTTT	CASSLVLSTEAFF	.	.	TRBJ1-1	TRBV28
TGCGCCAGCAGCGTAAGTAGCGGAGGGGCCCCCTCCTACGAGCAGTACTTC	CASSVSSGGAPSYEQYF	.	.	TRBJ2-7	TRBV5-1
TGCAGTGCTAGTAGGCAGGCGAACTACGAGCAGTACTTC	CSASRQANYEQYF	once	.	TRBJ2-7	TRBV20-1
TGCGCCAGCAGAAGCGGGGCTATCAACACCGGGGAGCTGTTTTTT	CASRSGAINTGELFF	.	TRBD2	TRBJ2-2	TRBV5-1
TGTGCCAGTAGTCCAAATCGCGGGGGTTCCACTGAAGCTTTCTTT	CASSPNRGGSTEAFF	few	.	TRBJ1-1	TRBV19
TGCGCCAGCAGCTGGGCGGGGGGGGCCACAGATACGCAGTATTTT	CASSWAGGATDTQYF	.	TRBD2	TRBJ2-3	TRBV5-1
TGTGCCAGCAGTTTAGCAGGGGACCCCTCTCTTCAAAACTATGGCTACACCTTC	CASSLAGDPSLQNYGYTF	.	.	TRBJ1-2	TRBV28
TGCGCCAGCAGCTTTGAGGGGGACAGCACAGATACGCAGTATTTT	CASSFEGDSTDTQYF	.	.	TRBJ2-3	TRBV5-1
TGCGCCAGCAGTGAGTCGAGGAGCTCCGGGCAGTACTTC	CASSESRSSGQYF	.	.	TRBJ2-7	TRBV10-2
TGTGCCATCAGTGGCCGTCTAATAGCGGGAGAGCAGTACTTC	CAISGRLIAGEQYF	.	TRBD2	TRBJ2-7	TRBV10-3
TGTGCCAGCAGCTTGAGGTCAGGGCTTATTAGCTATGGCTACACCTTC	CASSLRSGLISYGYTF	.	.	TRBJ1-2	TRBV5-4
TGTGCCACCTCCAGGGCCTCGTGGTCCAATGAGCAGTTCTTC	CATSRASWSNEQFF	.	.	TRBJ2-1	TRBV9
TGTGCCAGCAGCCGACGCCAGACAGAGCAAGAGACCCAGTACTTC	CASSRRQTEQETQYF	few	.	TRBJ2-5	TRBV3-1/TRBV3-2
TGTGCCAGCAGCTTAGGAAGACAGGGAAAGCCCCAGCATTTT	CASSLGRQGKPQHF	.	TRBD1	TRBJ1-5	TRBV13
TGTGCCAGCAGCTTAGAGTACTCAGATACGCAGTATTTT	CASSLEYSDTQYF	.	.	TRBJ2-3	TRBV11-3
TGTGCCAGCAGCCGGGGACAGGGTTTGGGGAATGAGCAGTTCTTC	CASSRGQGLGNEQFF	.	TRBD1	TRBJ2-1	TRBV3-1/TRBV3-2
TGCAGCGTTCGCGACAGGCGAAGCACAGATACGCAGTATTTT	CSVRDRRSTDTQYF	.	.	TRBJ2-3	TRBV29-1
TGTGCCAGCAGTGACCGACGCGGAGACAGGGATTATGGCTACACCTTC	CASSDRRGDRDYGYTF	few	TRBD1	TRBJ1-2	TRBV2
TGTGCCAGCAGTCCCGACAGGGATCTCAATCAGCCCCAGCATTTT	CASSPDRDLNQPQHF	.	TRBD1	TRBJ1-5	TRBV6-2/TRBV6-3
TGTGCCAGCAGCTTAACTAGCGGGGTGAGGGAGACCCAGTACTTC	CASSLTSGVRETQYF	.	TRBD2	TRBJ2-5	TRBV7-9
TGTGCCAGCAGCTCCCGCTTTACTGGTGCCCAGTACTTC	CASSSRFTGAQYF	.	.	TRBJ2-5	TRBV5-6
TGCGCCAGCAGCTTGGCCTCAGGGTCCTACGAGCAGTACTTC	CASSLASGSYEQYF	.	.	TRBJ2-7	TRBV5-1
TGTGCCAGCAGTTACACAGGGATAGCCTACGAGCAGTACTTC	CASSYTGIAYEQYF	once	.	TRBJ2-7	TRBV6-5
TGTGCCTGGCCGTGGCATATGAGGTCGGACACCTTGTACTTC	CAWPWHMRSDTLYF	once	.	TRBJ2-7	TRBV30